This T cell receptor (beta chain) is from a study of T cell responses to AZD1222 COVID-19 vaccine. Study background: Second-dose groups at about 4 or about 12 weeks were pooled.

Assay: immunoSEQ multiplex PCR; the TCRdb copy retains only in-frame clones and omits some. The sample consists of about 110,000 clones, roughly 90% of them appearing once. Between the trimmed V and J ends, which lost 2 bases and 8 bases, there was a span of 12 bases. Germline V gene lookup returns CDR1 LGHNA and CDR2 YSLEER. The CDR3 loop spans 13 amino acids. V is TRBV4-3 and J is TRBJ1-2; D may be TRBD1 (5 bases). Sequenced here: peripheral blood, sampled on day 0 of AZD1222 vaccination. The clonotype comes from an adult in good health. CDR3 nucleotide sequence: TGCGCCAGCAGCCAATCCGGGGGGTTAGGCTACACCTTC. Translated: CASSQSGGLGYTF.